The clone carrying this T cell receptor beta chain was seen repeatedly, ten times or more. Antigen specificity is unknown. The CDR3 has 14 residues. Trimming cost V 8 bases and J 2 bases, with 18 bases left between them. Germline-derived CDR1 and CDR2 are SQVTM and ANQGSEA. A quantitative 5'-RACE method, one with molecular barcodes, was used to make TCR beta libraries. TCRdb reprocessed the 5' RACE reads via MiXCR and lists one record per CDR3 protein. The data contain 300,000 to 400,000 distinct CDR3 sequences, 9.5% to 13% of them singletons. The sample originates from a study of CD8 T cells in ankylosing spondylitis. Study-level findings and limits: Certain motif variants had earlier been reported in reactive arthritis synovial fluid and blood. It appeared that ankylosing spondylitis blood was characterized by a TCR beta motif of several highly homologous variants.

The chain uses TRBV29-1 and TRBJ2-5, with D possibly TRBD2 on 7 matching bases. The sequenced material came from blood, either unsorted or a sorted T cell fraction (not recorded which). This receptor was identified in a female donor with ankylosing spondylitis or in good health (not recorded which). The CDR3 sequence: CSSWTGGKQETQYF. The CDR3 coding sequence is TGCAGCTCCTGGACGGGGGGCAAACAAGAGACCCAGTACTTC.